The clone carrying this TCR beta chain has only a few counts. The antigen is unknown. Samples derive from patients with active juvenile idiopathic arthritis. The data were obtained in a study of circulating and synovial CD4+ cells in juvenile arthritis. Study observations and caveats: Traditional Vbeta family usage analysis missed the pathogenic-like versus bulk difference. Compared with bulk blood, circulating pathogenic-like lymphocytes shared substantially more CDR3 sequences with synovial T cells.

Method: immunoSEQ multiplex PCR; TCRdb's copy keeps in-frame clones and lacks some. The table shows approximately 35,000 clones, with roughly 96% occurring only once. Germline V gene lookup returns CDR1 KGHSH and CDR2 LQKENI. This CDR3 spans 15 amino acids. V was clipped by 3 bases and J by 5 bases; unmatched bases: 8. Sequenced material: CD4+ T cells from blood. This clonotype originated in a human donor with juvenile idiopathic arthritis. This chain links TRBV18 with TRBJ1-1; TRBD1 matches 8 bases. CDR3 nucleotide sequence: TGTGCCAGCTCACCCATCGGACAGGGTGATACTGAAGCTTTCTTT. Its protein product is CASSPIGQGDTEAFF.